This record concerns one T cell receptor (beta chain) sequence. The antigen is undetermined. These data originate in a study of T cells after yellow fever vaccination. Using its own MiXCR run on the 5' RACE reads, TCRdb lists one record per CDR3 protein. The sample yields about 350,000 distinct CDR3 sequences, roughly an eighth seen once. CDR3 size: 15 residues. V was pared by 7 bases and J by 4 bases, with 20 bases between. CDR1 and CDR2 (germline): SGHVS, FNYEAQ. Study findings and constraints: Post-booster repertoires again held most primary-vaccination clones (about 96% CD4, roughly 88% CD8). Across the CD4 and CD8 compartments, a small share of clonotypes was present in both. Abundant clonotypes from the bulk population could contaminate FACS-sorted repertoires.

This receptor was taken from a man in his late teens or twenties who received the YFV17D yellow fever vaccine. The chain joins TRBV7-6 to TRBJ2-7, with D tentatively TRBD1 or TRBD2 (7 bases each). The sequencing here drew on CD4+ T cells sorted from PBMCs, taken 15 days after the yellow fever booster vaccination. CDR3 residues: CASTHRQGGAYEQYV. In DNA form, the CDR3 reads TGTGCCAGCACTCATCGCCAGGGGGGGGCTTACGAGCAGTACGTC.